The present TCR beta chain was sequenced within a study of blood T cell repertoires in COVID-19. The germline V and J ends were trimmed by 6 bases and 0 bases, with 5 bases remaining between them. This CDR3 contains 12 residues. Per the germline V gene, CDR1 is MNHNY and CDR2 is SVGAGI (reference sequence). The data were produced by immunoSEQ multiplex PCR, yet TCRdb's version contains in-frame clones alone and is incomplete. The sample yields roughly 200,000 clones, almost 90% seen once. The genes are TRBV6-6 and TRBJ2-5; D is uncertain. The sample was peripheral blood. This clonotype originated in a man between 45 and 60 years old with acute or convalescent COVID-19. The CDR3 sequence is CASRQYQETQYF. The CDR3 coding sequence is TGTGCCAGCAGACAGTACCAAGAGACCCAGTACTTC.